This is a list of T cell receptor beta chains from one sample in a study of shared clonotypes between healthy human individuals. This table comes from immunoSEQ multiplex PCR, and its TCRdb copy is limited to in-frame clones, with some not included. The sample yields about 680,000 clones, roughly 73% seen once. The specimen sequenced was memory CD4+ T cells sorted from blood. These receptors were obtained from a woman younger than 45 in good health. Each CDR3 is given with its conserved first and last residue. Each record gives: D gene, clone size, J gene, V gene, CDR3 DNA, CDR3 protein. A D gene is named only where the DNA matches it firmly. Some rows mark clone size as missing; the rest say once, few, many or name a class of expanded clone.

>TRBD1|-|TRBJ1-2|TRBV19
TGTGCCAGTAGTATCGAAGCCGACAGGGTGACCTATGGCTACACCTTC
CASSIEADRVTYGYTF
>-|-|TRBJ1-3|TRBV7-8
TGTGCCAGCAGCCAGACCCACGGAGCTGGAAACACCATATATTTT
CASSQTHGAGNTIYF
>TRBD2|few|TRBJ2-1|TRBV7-2
TGTGCCAGCAGCTTACGTAGCGGGAGGCAACTTTTGTACAATGAGCAGTTCTTC
CASSLRSGRQLLYNEQFF
>TRBD2|-|TRBJ2-4|TRBV5-4
TGTGCCAGCAGCTTGGGGCTAGCGGGCAAAAACATTCAGTACTTC
CASSLGLAGKNIQYF
>TRBD2|-|TRBJ2-7|TRBV5-6
TGTGCCAGCAGCTTGACTGGGACTAGCGACGAGCAGTACTTC
CASSLTGTSDEQYF
>-|-|TRBJ2-7|TRBV5-8
TGTGCCAGCAGCTTGGTGGGGGGAGAGATCTACGAGCAGTACTTC
CASSLVGGEIYEQYF
>TRBD1|-|TRBJ1-3|TRBV6-7
TGTGCCAGCAGTTACCCCAGGGGGCGTCTCGGAAACACCATATATTTT
CASSYPRGRLGNTIYF
>-|-|TRBJ1-1|TRBV28
TGTGCCAGCAGCGGAAGGGGCTCGGGAGGTACTGAAGCTTTCTTT
CASSGRGSGGTEAFF
>TRBD1|once|TRBJ1-4|TRBV19
TGTGCCAGTAGTAAGGCCGGCGGGACAGCCAATGAAAAACTGTTTTTT
CASSKAGGTANEKLFF
>-|-|TRBJ2-6|TRBV16
TGTGCCAGCAGCCTTCAAAGAGTAGGGGGGGCCAACGTCCTGACTTTC
CASSLQRVGGANVLTF
>-|-|TRBJ2-7|TRBV19
TGTGCCAGTAGTATATCCTGGGCGCCGCACTCCTACGAGCAGTACTTC
CASSISWAPHSYEQYF
>-|-|TRBJ2-7|TRBV28
TGTGCCAGCAGTTTACAACGGGGCCTGGGGGAAGAGCAGTACTTC
CASSLQRGLGEEQYF
>TRBD1|-|TRBJ2-2|TRBV5-1
TGCGCCAGCAGCTTGGCAACGACAGGGCTAGCAGGGGAGCTGTTTTTT
CASSLATTGLAGELFF
>-|-|TRBJ1-5|TRBV23-1
TGCGCCAGCAGTCAATCTCGGACTGGGGAGAGCAATCAGCCCCAGCATTTT
CASSQSRTGESNQPQHF
>-|few|TRBJ2-3|TRBV5-6
TGTGCCAGCAGCTTTTGGCTAGCTAAACTCACAGATACGCAGTATTTT
CASSFWLAKLTDTQYF
>-|-|TRBJ2-1|TRBV18
TGTGCCAGCTCACCAAGCGGACCGAAGGAGCAGTTCTTC
CASSPSGPKEQFF
>-|-|TRBJ2-1|TRBV7-3
TGTGCCAGCAGCTTAAGGGGAGAGGATGAGCAGTTCTTC
CASSLRGEDEQFF
>-|-|TRBJ2-2|TRBV11-3
TGTGCCAGCAGCACCCCCGTGGGCAACACCGGGGAGCTGTTTTTT
CASSTPVGNTGELFF
>-|-|TRBJ1-1|TRBV9
TGTGCCAGCAGCCGAGGGGGAGCCATGAACACTGAAGCTTTCTTT
CASSRGGAMNTEAFF
>TRBD2|few|TRBJ2-1|TRBV28
TGTGCCAGCAGTCCTAGCGGACGGGGGTACAATGAGCAGTTCTTC
CASSPSGRGYNEQFF
>-|-|TRBJ2-5|TRBV14
TGTGCCAGCAGCCAAGCAAACAGCGGAGAGACCCAGTACTTC
CASSQANSGETQYF
>-|-|TRBJ2-6|TRBV28
TGTGCCAGCAGTTTCGGGGTAGCTGGGGCCAACGTCCTGACTTTC
CASSFGVAGANVLTF
>TRBD1|-|TRBJ2-7|TRBV28
TGTGCCAGCACCAGGGACAGGGCCCCCTACGAGCAGTACTTC
CASTRDRAPYEQYF
>-|-|TRBJ1-5|TRBV2
TGTGCCAGCAGTGAACAACTGAATCAGCCCCAGCATTTT
CASSEQLNQPQHF
>-|-|TRBJ1-6|TRBV2
TGTGCCAGCAGTGACAGATCTAATTCACCCCTCCACTTT
CASSDRSNSPLHF
>TRBD2|-|TRBJ2-7|TRBV19
TGTGCCAGTAGCCTAACGTGGACTAGCGGGCCATACGAGCAGTACTTC
CASSLTWTSGPYEQYF
>-|-|TRBJ1-4|TRBV27
TGTGCCAGCAGAGCCGGAAGATCTAATGAAAAACTGTTTTTT
CASRAGRSNEKLFF
>TRBD1|-|TRBJ1-2|TRBV11-2
TGTGCCAGCAGCCAGTATTCTGGACAGGCTACTTTCTACACCTTC
CASSQYSGQATFYTF
>TRBD2|-|TRBJ2-7|TRBV20-1
TGCAGCGGGACTAGCGGGAGCGAGCAGTACTTC
CSGTSGSEQYF
>-|-|TRBJ1-2|TRBV5-1
TGCGCCAGCAGCTTGGACAGTCTTCGGGGCTACACCTTC
CASSLDSLRGYTF
>-|many|TRBJ2-5|TRBV11-3
TGTGCCAGCAGCTTAGGAGCCGGCGGGATAGTCGGGGAGACCCAGTACTTC
CASSLGAGGIVGETQYF
>-|once|TRBJ1-1|TRBV5-6
TGTGCCAGCAGCTTGGTGGGTGATGAAGCTTTCTTT
CASSLVGDEAFF
>-|-|TRBJ2-7|TRBV19
TGTGCCAGTAGTCCCGGGGAGAGCAACTCCTACGAGCAGTACTTC
CASSPGESNSYEQYF
>-|few|TRBJ1-1|TRBV7-2
TGTGCCAGCAGCTTAGTAGGCAGTCAGCAGGATGTCTTT
CASSLVGSQQDVF
>TRBD1|few|TRBJ1-1|TRBV6-1
TGTGCCAGCAGGGGGAGACAGGGCATGAACACTGAAGCTTTCTTT
CASRGRQGMNTEAFF
>TRBD1|-|TRBJ1-5|TRBV18
TGTGCCAGCTCACCAGGGACAGACAATCAGCCCCAGCATTTT
CASSPGTDNQPQHF
>TRBD1|-|TRBJ1-2|TRBV5-1
TGCGCCAGCAGCTTGGTCGGGGACAGCAACTATGGCTACACCTTC
CASSLVGDSNYGYTF
>TRBD1|-|TRBJ2-7|TRBV6-5
TGTGCCAGCAGGAAGGAACAGGGGACATACGAGCAGTACTTC
CASRKEQGTYEQYF
>TRBD1|many|TRBJ1-1|TRBV5-1
TGCGCCAGCAGCTCCGGGACAGCCGTAAGGACGGCTTTCTTT
CASSSGTAVRTAFF
>-|-|TRBJ2-1|TRBV9
TGTGCCAGCAGCGCAGAGAAGCAGCAGTTCTTC
CASSAEKQQFF
>-|-|TRBJ1-1|TRBV11-2
TGTGCCAGCAGCTCCCGGGGCCGGGGCCCGAACACTGAAGCTTTCTTT
CASSSRGRGPNTEAFF
>-|-|TRBJ2-1|TRBV4-2
TGTGCCAGCAGCCAAGATCCAGCGGTCAATGAGCAGTTCTTC
CASSQDPAVNEQFF
>-|-|TRBJ2-1|TRBV29-1
TGCAGCGTTAACAGGGCTGTCAATGAGCAGTTCTTC
CSVNRAVNEQFF
>TRBD1|-|TRBJ2-5|TRBV9
TGTGCCAGCAGCGTAGGTGCGTTAGGGGGCAAGGAAGAGACCCAGTACTTC
CASSVGALGGKEETQYF
>TRBD2|many|TRBJ2-3|TRBV27
TGTGCCAGCAGACCTAAAGGGACTAGCGGGAGACGGGGCACAGATACGCAGTATTTT
CASRPKGTSGRRGTDTQYF
>TRBD1|-|TRBJ1-2|TRBV28
TGTGCCAGCAGTGGACAGGAGCTTGGCTACACCTTC
CASSGQELGYTF
>-|-|TRBJ1-5|TRBV11-2
TGTGCCAGCAGCTTACAGGGAGTGGGCAATCAGCCCCAGCATTTT
CASSLQGVGNQPQHF